These 2 T cell receptor beta chains were sequenced from one sample in a study of CD8 T cells in ankylosing spondylitis. These receptors lack a known antigen. TCRdb reanalysed the 5' RACE reads using MiXCR and keeps one entry per CDR3 protein. The sample carries around 480,000 distinct CDR3 sequences, approximately 17% recorded once. Overall study results and limits: Within ankylosing spondylitis blood, a TCR beta motif made up of roughly eight highly homologous variants appeared to be characteristic.

Sequenced: blood, either unsorted or a sorted T cell fraction (not recorded which). The receptors shown here come from a male donor with ankylosing spondylitis.

The V gene is TRBV7-8, the J gene TRBJ2-7; 12 bases align to TRBD2. CDR1 SGHVS and CDR2 FQNEAQ come from the germline V gene. This CDR3 contains 16 residues. V lost 2 bases, J lost 0 bases, and 2 bases stayed unmatched. CDR3 loop: CASSLPTSGSSYEQYF. Here the CDR3 DNA reads TGTGCCAGCAGCTTACCGACTAGCGGGAGCTCCTACGAGCAGTACTTC.

The chain joins TRBV7-8 to TRBJ2-7; D remains unclear. Trimming left V 1 base short and J 2 bases short, with 12 bases between. Germline-derived CDR1 and CDR2 are SGHVS and FQNEAQ. The CDR3 runs 15 residues. The CDR3 spells CASSLEGGITYEQYF. The CDR3 DNA reads TGTGCCAGCAGCTTAGAGGGCGGCATTACCTACGAGCAGTACTTC.